A selection of T cell receptor beta chains follows, all from one sample in a study of identical twins. TCRdb re-analysed the 5' RACE reads in MiXCR, keeping a single row per CDR3 protein. The data show about 220,000 distinct CDR3 sequences, around 7.6% seen once. Another study also made use of these data, one on yellow fever vaccine responses in identical twins.

The sample taken for sequencing was CD8+ T cells sorted from blood. These receptors all come from a woman aged 18 to 35 in good health. CDR3s include the opening cysteine and the closing phenylalanine or tryptophan. The order of the fields is V gene, J gene, CDR3 protein.

>TRBV4-1|TRBJ1-1
CASSQEGQNTEAFF
>TRBV7-9|TRBJ2-1
CASRDVGDPYNEQFF
>TRBV2|TRBJ2-7
CASSDESGAYEQYF
>TRBV29-1|TRBJ1-2
CSVLGQGGGYTF
>TRBV12-3/TRBV12-4|TRBJ2-7
CASTPDSYEQYF
>TRBV7-9|TRBJ2-1
CASSHREREGTYNEQFF
>TRBV5-1|TRBJ2-1
CANNKGGLAGSNEQFF
>TRBV4-1|TRBJ2-2
CASSQDSLVLAGYTGELFF
>TRBV10-3|TRBJ2-1
CAISEALQRGPYNEQFF
>TRBV20-1|TRBJ2-1
CSASSPLAASYNEQFF
>TRBV6-1|TRBJ2-1
CASSFTLAGGEEQFF
>TRBV20-1|TRBJ2-5
CSARAPPGSFQETQYF
>TRBV24-1|TRBJ2-2
CATSDSGTVYTGELFF
>TRBV2|TRBJ2-1
CASSSSGGAAYGEQFF